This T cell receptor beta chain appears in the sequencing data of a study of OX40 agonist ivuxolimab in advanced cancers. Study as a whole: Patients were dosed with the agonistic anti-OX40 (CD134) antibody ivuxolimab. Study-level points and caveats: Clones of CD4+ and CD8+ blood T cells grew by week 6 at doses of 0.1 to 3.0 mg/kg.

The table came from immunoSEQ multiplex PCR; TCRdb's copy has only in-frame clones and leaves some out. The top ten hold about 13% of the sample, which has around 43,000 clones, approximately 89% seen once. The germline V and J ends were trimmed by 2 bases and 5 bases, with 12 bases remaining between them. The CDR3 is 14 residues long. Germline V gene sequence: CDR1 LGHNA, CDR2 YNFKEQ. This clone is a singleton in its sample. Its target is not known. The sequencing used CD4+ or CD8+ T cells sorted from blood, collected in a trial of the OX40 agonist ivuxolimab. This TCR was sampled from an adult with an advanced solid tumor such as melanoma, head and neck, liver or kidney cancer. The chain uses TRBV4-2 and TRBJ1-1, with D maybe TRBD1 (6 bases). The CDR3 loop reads CASSQRRTETEAFF. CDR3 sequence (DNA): TGTGCCAGCAGCCAAAGGCGGACAGAGACTGAAGCTTTCTTT.